Following are 5 T cell receptor beta chains from one sample sequenced in a study of T cell responses to AZD1222 COVID-19 vaccine. Clones were read by immunoSEQ multiplex PCR, and TCRdb kept only the in-frame ones, dropping some. The sample holds 120,000 or so clones, over 75% seen once. The material was peripheral blood, obtained on day 0 of AZD1222 vaccination. These receptors all come from an adult in good health.

This clone was detected only once. The chain links TRBV5-1 to TRBJ2-3; D unresolved. The CDR3 consists of 12 residues. V lost 0 bases and J 6 bases, leaving 5 bases between the germline ends. The germline V gene has CDR1 SGHRS and CDR2 YFSETQ. CDR3 residues: CASSLDKDTQYF. DNA for the CDR3: TGCGCCAGCAGCTTGGACAAGGATACGCAGTATTTT. Looking up the rest from reference TRBV5-1 and TRBJ2-3 gives the full variable domain: KAGVTQTPRYLIKTRGQQVTLSCSPISGHRSVSWYQQTPGQGLQFLFEYFSETQRNKGNFPGRFSGRQFSNSRSEMNVSTLELGDSALYLCASSLDKDTQYFGPGTRLTVL.

The chain uses TRBV18 and TRBJ2-2; TRBD2 is a possible D gene (6 bases). The CDR3 loop spans 13 amino acids. The V end lost 5 bases, the J end lost 5 bases, and 9 bases lay between the germline ends. Germline V CDR1 and CDR2: KGHSH, LQKENI. CDR3 nucleotides: TGTGCCAGCTCAGACAGCGGGACCGGGGAGCTGTTTTTT. Its translation: CASSDSGTGELFF.

The chain uses TRBV4-3 and TRBJ2-3; D remains unclear. The CDR3 is 11 amino acids. Germline CDR1 LGHNA, CDR2 YSLEER. This chain's CDR3 is CALVSTDTQYF. For the CDR3, the DNA is TGCGCTCTGGTCAGCACAGATACGCAGTATTTT.

The chain links TRBV4-3 to TRBJ2-3; D is possibly TRBD2 (5 bases). Germline V gives CDR1 LGHNA, CDR2 YSLEER. There are 14 residues in the CDR3. Trimming removed 1 base from V and 0 bases from J, with 5 bases in between. The CDR3 DNA is TGCGCCAGCAGCCAAGGGACTAGCACAGATACGCAGTATTTT. Its translation: CASSQGTSTDTQYF.

V gene TRBV3-1 (or the pseudogene TRBV3-2) combines with J gene TRBJ1-1, with D uncertain. Trimming took off 2 bases at V and 5 bases at J, with 12 bases between the two ends. The CDR3 is made up of 14 amino acids. The germline CDR1 and CDR2 sequences are LGHDT and YNNKEL (reference sequence). The chain's CDR3 is CASSQLSPQTEAFF. The CDR3 DNA is TGTGCCAGCAGCCAACTCTCTCCCCAGACTGAAGCTTTCTTT.